This T cell receptor beta chain was obtained from a study of T cells in localized non-small cell lung cancer. Findings and limits, study-wide: Highest T cell clonality was seen in uninvolved adjacent lung, surpassing that measured in tumor. For the top 100 tumor clones, a median about 60 also appeared in adjacent lung. Higher blood T cell density went with longer overall survival. Only one tumor region went through sequencing, so heterogeneity may still be there.

Produced via immunoSEQ multiplex PCR; TCRdb's table is partial and in-frame only. The profile shows some 36,000 clones, approximately 90% of them singletons. The V gene lost 4 bases and the J gene lost 4 bases, with 10 bases spanning the gap. The CDR3 consists of 14 residues. Germline lookup yields CDR1 MDHEN and CDR2 SYDVKM. As to this clone: What it binds is unknown.

The sequence was obtained from a male donor older than 55 with stage II lung adenocarcinoma. The sequencing here drew on peripheral blood mononuclear cells, taken before any cancer treatment. This chain links TRBV28 with TRBJ1-4; D perhaps matches TRBD1 (6 bases). CDR3 DNA sequence: TGTGCCAGCAGTTCGGCAGGGGATAATGAAAAACTGTTTTTT. Translation gives CASSSAGDNEKLFF.